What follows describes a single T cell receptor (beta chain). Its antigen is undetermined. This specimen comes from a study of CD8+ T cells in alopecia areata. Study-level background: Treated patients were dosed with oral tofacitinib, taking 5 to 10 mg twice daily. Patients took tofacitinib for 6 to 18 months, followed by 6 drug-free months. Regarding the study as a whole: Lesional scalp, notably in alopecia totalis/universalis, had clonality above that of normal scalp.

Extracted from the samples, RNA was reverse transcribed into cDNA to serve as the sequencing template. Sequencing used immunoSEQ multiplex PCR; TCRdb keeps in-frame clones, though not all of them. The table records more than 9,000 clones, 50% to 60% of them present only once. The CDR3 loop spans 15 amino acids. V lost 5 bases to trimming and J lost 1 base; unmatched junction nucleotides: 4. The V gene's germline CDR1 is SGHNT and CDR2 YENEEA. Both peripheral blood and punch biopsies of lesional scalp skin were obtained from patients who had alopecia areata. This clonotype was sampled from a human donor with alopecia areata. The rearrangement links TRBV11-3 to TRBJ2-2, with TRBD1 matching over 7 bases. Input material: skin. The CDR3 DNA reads TGTGCCAGCAGCCGTGACAGGGTGAACACCGGGGAGCTGTTTTTT. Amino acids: CASSRDRVNTGELFF.